This is a list of T cell receptor beta chains from one sample in a study of CD8 T cells in Susac syndrome. TCRdb re-called the immunoSEQ multiplex PCR reads through MiXCR, storing one row per CDR3 protein. The sample has 200,000 to 250,000 distinct CDR3 sequences; around 93% are singletons. The source material was CD4+ T cells from PBMCs. These receptors were obtained from a human donor with multiple sclerosis. CDR3s include the opening cysteine and the closing phenylalanine or tryptophan. The order of the fields is CDR3 protein, CDR3 DNA, J gene, D gene, V gene, clone size. D genes are given only for firm matches. Some rows mark clone size as missing; the rest say once, few, many or name a class of expanded clone.

CDR3aa: CASSRGPRGETQYF
CDR3nt: TGTGCCAGCAGTCGCGGGCCCAGGGGAGAGACCCAGTACTTC
j_gene: TRBJ2-5
d_gene: .
v_gene: TRBV12-3/TRBV12-4
abundance: .

CDR3aa: CASLGTNYLYEQYF
CDR3nt: TGTGCCAGCTTGGGCACAAATTATCTCTACGAGCAGTACTTC
j_gene: TRBJ2-7
d_gene: .
v_gene: TRBV28
abundance: once

CDR3aa: CASSYRLAGGLGTQYF
CDR3nt: TGTGCCAGCAGTTACCGACTAGCGGGGGGGCTGGGTACGCAGTATTTT
j_gene: TRBJ2-3
d_gene: TRBD2
v_gene: TRBV6-2/TRBV6-3
abundance: .

CDR3aa: CASSLRRDATNEKLFF
CDR3nt: TGCGCCAGCAGCCTAAGACGGGATGCAACTAATGAAAAACTGTTTTTT
j_gene: TRBJ1-4
d_gene: .
v_gene: TRBV4-1
abundance: .

CDR3aa: CASSQHSWGWETQYF
CDR3nt: TGTGCCAGCAGCCAACACTCCTGGGGCTGGGAGACCCAGTACTTC
j_gene: TRBJ2-5
d_gene: .
v_gene: TRBV9
abundance: .

CDR3aa: CSALTVGVNQPQHF
CDR3nt: TGCAGTGCACTAACGGTGGGGGTCAATCAGCCCCAGCATTTT
j_gene: TRBJ1-5
d_gene: .
v_gene: TRBV20-1
abundance: .

CDR3aa: CASSSLTAGWGYGYTF
CDR3nt: TGTGCCAGCAGCTCTCTGACGGCGGGCTGGGGCTATGGCTACACCTTC
j_gene: TRBJ1-2
d_gene: .
v_gene: TRBV7-2
abundance: .

CDR3aa: CASSVRQGGDQPQHF
CDR3nt: TGTGCCAGCAGCGTACGACAGGGCGGAGATCAGCCCCAGCATTTT
j_gene: TRBJ1-5
d_gene: TRBD1
v_gene: TRBV7-6
abundance: .

CDR3aa: CASSPAQGTYEQYF
CDR3nt: TGTGCCAGCAGCCCCGCACAGGGCACTTACGAGCAGTACTTC
j_gene: TRBJ2-7
d_gene: .
v_gene: TRBV28
abundance: .

CDR3aa: CASSWGTNKMNTEAFF
CDR3nt: TGTGCCAGCAGCTGGGGGACGAACAAGATGAACACTGAAGCTTTCTTT
j_gene: TRBJ1-1
d_gene: .
v_gene: TRBV5-6
abundance: .

CDR3aa: CASSLDASSYNEQFF
CDR3nt: TGTGCCAGCAGCTTGGACGCGAGCTCCTACAATGAGCAGTTCTTC
j_gene: TRBJ2-1
d_gene: .
v_gene: TRBV7-3
abundance: .

CDR3aa: CASSLGTAGNTIYF
CDR3nt: TGTGCCAGCAGCTTAGGGACAGCAGGAAACACCATATATTTT
j_gene: TRBJ1-3
d_gene: .
v_gene: TRBV11-2
abundance: few

CDR3aa: CSARDQRGFSSYNEQFF
CDR3nt: TGCAGTGCTAGAGATCAAAGGGGATTTAGCTCCTACAATGAGCAGTTCTTC
j_gene: TRBJ2-1
d_gene: .
v_gene: TRBV20-1
abundance: .

CDR3aa: CASSLPQTIRAEAFF
CDR3nt: TGTGCCAGCAGTTTACCGCAGACTATTCGCGCTGAAGCTTTCTTT
j_gene: TRBJ1-1
d_gene: .
v_gene: TRBV12-3/TRBV12-4
abundance: .

CDR3aa: CASSLRQGGDEQFF
CDR3nt: TGTGCCAGCAGTTTAAGGCAGGGGGGGGATGAGCAGTTCTTC
j_gene: TRBJ2-1
d_gene: .
v_gene: TRBV12-3/TRBV12-4
abundance: .

CDR3aa: CASSEAVGFNSYEQYF
CDR3nt: TGTGCCAGCAGTGAAGCAGTGGGATTCAACTCCTACGAGCAGTACTTC
j_gene: TRBJ2-7
d_gene: .
v_gene: TRBV6-1
abundance: few

CDR3aa: CAWSQEHTGELFF
CDR3nt: TGTGCCTGGAGTCAGGAGCACACCGGGGAGCTGTTTTTT
j_gene: TRBJ2-2
d_gene: .
v_gene: TRBV30
abundance: .

CDR3aa: CASSPMSTTDTQYF
CDR3nt: TGTGCCAGCTCACCGATGTCCACCACAGATACGCAGTATTTT
j_gene: TRBJ2-3
d_gene: .
v_gene: TRBV18
abundance: .

CDR3aa: CAWRTGTGDSPLHF
CDR3nt: TGTGCCTGGAGGACCGGGACAGGGGATTCACCCCTCCACTTT
j_gene: TRBJ1-6
d_gene: TRBD1
v_gene: TRBV30
abundance: .

CDR3aa: CSVHRDDYNEQFF
CDR3nt: TGCAGCGTGCACAGGGACGACTACAATGAGCAGTTCTTC
j_gene: TRBJ2-1
d_gene: .
v_gene: TRBV29-1
abundance: .

CDR3aa: CASSQGLAGVRLNEQFF
CDR3nt: TGCGCCAGCAGCCAAGGACTAGCGGGAGTACGTTTGAATGAGCAGTTCTTC
j_gene: TRBJ2-1
d_gene: TRBD2
v_gene: TRBV4-1
abundance: once

CDR3aa: CASSPGTGGTNTGELFF
CDR3nt: TGTGCCAGCTCGCCCGGGACAGGCGGAACCAACACCGGGGAGCTGTTTTTT
j_gene: TRBJ2-2
d_gene: TRBD1
v_gene: TRBV18
abundance: .

CDR3aa: CASSATGPTDTQYF
CDR3nt: TGTGCCAGCAGTGCGACAGGCCCTACAGATACGCAGTATTTT
j_gene: TRBJ2-3
d_gene: .
v_gene: TRBV6-6
abundance: .

CDR3aa: CATLADNYGYTF
CDR3nt: TGTGCCACCCTAGCCGATAACTATGGCTACACCTTC
j_gene: TRBJ1-2
d_gene: .
v_gene: TRBV6-5
abundance: .

CDR3aa: CASSYVAGAYEQYF
CDR3nt: TGTGCCAGCAGTTACGTGGCGGGGGCCTACGAGCAGTACTTC
j_gene: TRBJ2-7
d_gene: TRBD2
v_gene: TRBV6-5
abundance: .

CDR3aa: CATSPTGGLGNQPQHF
CDR3nt: TGTGCCACCAGCCCTACAGGGGGTCTCGGCAATCAGCCCCAGCATTTT
j_gene: TRBJ1-5
d_gene: TRBD1
v_gene: TRBV24-1
abundance: once

CDR3aa: CASLGRNYGYTF
CDR3nt: TGTGCCAGTTTGGGACGGAACTATGGCTACACCTTC
j_gene: TRBJ1-2
d_gene: .
v_gene: TRBV19
abundance: .

CDR3aa: CASSRWGANNEQFF
CDR3nt: TGTGCCAGCAGCCGGTGGGGGGCGAACAATGAGCAGTTCTTC
j_gene: TRBJ2-1
d_gene: .
v_gene: TRBV14
abundance: once

CDR3aa: CSVGQGNTIYF
CDR3nt: TGCAGCGTTGGACAGGGAAACACCATATATTTT
j_gene: TRBJ1-3
d_gene: .
v_gene: TRBV29-1
abundance: .